A single sample gave rise to the 4 T cell receptor beta chains below, sequenced in a study of blood T cell repertoires in COVID-19. TCRdb's table, derived via immunoSEQ multiplex PCR, lists solely in-frame clones and lacks some. This table has approximately 210,000 clones, around 80% appearing once. Sequencing was carried out using peripheral blood. The receptors originated from a man in his fifties with active or convalescent COVID-19.

The V and J genes are TRBV9 and TRBJ2-1, with D perhaps matching TRBD1 (5 bases). CDR1 and CDR2 (germline): SGDLS, YYNGEE. The CDR3 is 14 residues long. Trimming took 3 bases from V and 2 from J, leaving 9 bases between them. The CDR3 spells CASSAPTAYNEQFF. The CDR3 DNA follows: TGTGCCAGCAGCGCCCCGACAGCCTACAATGAGCAGTTCTTC.

The chain is built from TRBV5-1 and TRBJ1-1, with D uncertain. The CDR3 sequence is 14 residues long. Trimming left V 4 bases short and J 14 bases short, with 24 bases between. CDR1 is SGHRS, CDR2 YFSETQ, per germline. CDR3 nucleotide sequence: TGCGCCAGCAGCCCCGAGGGCAAGGGAGCCCGATCCTTCTTT. Amino acid sequence: CASSPEGKGARSFF.

The CDR3 DNA reads as TGTGCCAGCAGCTTAGACGGCGGCTCTGGGGCCAACGTCCTGACTTTC. It translates to CASSLDGGSGANVLTF. The chain has TRBV5-4 and TRBJ2-6, with D unclear. Germline CDR1 SGHNT, CDR2 YYREEE (reference sequence). CDR3 size: 16 residues. V was cut by 2 bases and J by 0 bases, with 9 bases left in between.

This chain links TRBV11-2 with TRBJ1-1; 12 bases agree with TRBD1. The ends lost 3 bases at V and 13 bases at J; junction bases unmatched: 9. The germline V gene has CDR1 SGHAT and CDR2 FQNNGV. The CDR3 is made up of 14 amino acids. CDR3 bases: TGTGCCAGCAGCTTCCCCGGGACAGGGGGCCTGGTTTTCTTT. Its translation: CASSFPGTGGLVFF.